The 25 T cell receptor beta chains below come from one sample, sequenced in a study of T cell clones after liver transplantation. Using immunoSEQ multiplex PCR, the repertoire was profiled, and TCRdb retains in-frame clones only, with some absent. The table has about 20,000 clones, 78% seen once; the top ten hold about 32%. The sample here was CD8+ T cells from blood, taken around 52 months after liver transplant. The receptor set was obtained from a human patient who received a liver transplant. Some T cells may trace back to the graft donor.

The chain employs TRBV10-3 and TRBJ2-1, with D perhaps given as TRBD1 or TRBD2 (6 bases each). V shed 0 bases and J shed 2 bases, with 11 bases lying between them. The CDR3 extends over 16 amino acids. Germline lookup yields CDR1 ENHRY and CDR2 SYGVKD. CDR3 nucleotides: TGTGCCATCAGTGAGTCTTGGGGGGACACCTACAATGAGCAGTTCTTC. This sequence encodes CAISESWGDTYNEQFF.

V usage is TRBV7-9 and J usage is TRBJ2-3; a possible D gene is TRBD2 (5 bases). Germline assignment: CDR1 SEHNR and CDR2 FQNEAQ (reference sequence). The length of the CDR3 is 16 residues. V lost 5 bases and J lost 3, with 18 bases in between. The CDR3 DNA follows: TGTGCCAGCAGCCCAGTGGGAGTAGGGATGACAGATACGCAGTATTTT. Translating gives CASSPVGVGMTDTQYF.

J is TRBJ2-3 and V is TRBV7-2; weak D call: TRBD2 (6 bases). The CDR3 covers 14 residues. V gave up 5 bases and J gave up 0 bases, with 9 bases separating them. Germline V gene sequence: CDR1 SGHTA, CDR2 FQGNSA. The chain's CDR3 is CASSPGGSTDTQYF. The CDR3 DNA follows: TGTGCCAGCAGCCCCGGGGGAAGCACAGATACGCAGTATTTT.

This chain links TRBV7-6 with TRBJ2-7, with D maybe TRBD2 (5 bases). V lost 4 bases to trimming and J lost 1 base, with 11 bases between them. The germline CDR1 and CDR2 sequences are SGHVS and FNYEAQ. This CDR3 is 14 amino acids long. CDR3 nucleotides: TGTGCCAGCAGCTATGAGCCGGGATCCTACGAGCAGTACTTC. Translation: CASSYEPGSYEQYF.

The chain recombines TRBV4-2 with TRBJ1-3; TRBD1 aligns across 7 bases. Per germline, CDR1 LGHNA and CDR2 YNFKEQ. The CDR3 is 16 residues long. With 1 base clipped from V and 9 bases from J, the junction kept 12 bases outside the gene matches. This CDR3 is CASSQGTGLSESTIYF. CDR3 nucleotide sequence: TGTGCCAGCAGCCAAGGGACAGGCCTCTCTGAAAGCACCATATATTTT.

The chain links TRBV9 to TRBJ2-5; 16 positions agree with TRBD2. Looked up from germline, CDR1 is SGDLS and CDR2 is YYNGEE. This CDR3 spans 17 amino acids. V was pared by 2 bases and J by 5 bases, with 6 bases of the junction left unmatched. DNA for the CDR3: TGTGCCAGCAGCGTTGGGACTAGCGGGGGGGCCCTGGAGACCCAGTACTTC. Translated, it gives CASSVGTSGGALETQYF.

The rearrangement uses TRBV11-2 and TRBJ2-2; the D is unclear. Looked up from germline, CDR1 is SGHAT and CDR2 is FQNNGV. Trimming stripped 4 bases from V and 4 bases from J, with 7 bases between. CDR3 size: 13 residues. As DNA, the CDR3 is TGTGCCAGCAGCTCTACAGTCACCGGGGAGCTGTTTTTT. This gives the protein CASSSTVTGELFF.

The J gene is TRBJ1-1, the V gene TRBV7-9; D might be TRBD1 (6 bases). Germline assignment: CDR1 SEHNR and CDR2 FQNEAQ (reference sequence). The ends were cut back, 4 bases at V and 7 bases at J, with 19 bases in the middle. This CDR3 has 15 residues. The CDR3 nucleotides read TGTGCCAGCAGCTCCGAACGCTCTCAGGGGAATGAAGCTTTCTTT. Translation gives CASSSERSQGNEAFF.

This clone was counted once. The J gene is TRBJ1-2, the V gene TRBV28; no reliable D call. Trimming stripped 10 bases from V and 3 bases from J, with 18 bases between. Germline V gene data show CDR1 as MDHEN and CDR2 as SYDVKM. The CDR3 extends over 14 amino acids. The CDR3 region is CATGNWGVDYGYTF. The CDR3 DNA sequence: TGTGCCACAGGAAACTGGGGAGTTGACTATGGCTACACCTTC.

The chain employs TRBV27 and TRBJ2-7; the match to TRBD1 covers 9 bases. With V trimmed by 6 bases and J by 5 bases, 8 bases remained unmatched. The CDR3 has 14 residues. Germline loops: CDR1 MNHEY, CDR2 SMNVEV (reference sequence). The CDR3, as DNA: TGTGCCAGCAGGCCGGGACAGGGATCAGACGAGCAGTACTTC. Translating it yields CASRPGQGSDEQYF.

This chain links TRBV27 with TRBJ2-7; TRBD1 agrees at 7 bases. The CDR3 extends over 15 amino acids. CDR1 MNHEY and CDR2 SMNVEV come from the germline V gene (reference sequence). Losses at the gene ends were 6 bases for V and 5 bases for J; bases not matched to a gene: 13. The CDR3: CASSWAATGVNEQYF. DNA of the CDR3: TGTGCCAGCAGCTGGGCGGCCACAGGGGTCAACGAGCAGTACTTC.

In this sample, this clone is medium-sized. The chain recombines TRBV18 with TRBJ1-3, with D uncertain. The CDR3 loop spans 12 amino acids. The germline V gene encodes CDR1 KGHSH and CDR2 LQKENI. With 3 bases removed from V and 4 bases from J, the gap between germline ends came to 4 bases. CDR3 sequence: CASSPEGNTIYF. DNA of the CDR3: TGTGCCAGCTCACCGGAAGGAAACACCATATATTTT.

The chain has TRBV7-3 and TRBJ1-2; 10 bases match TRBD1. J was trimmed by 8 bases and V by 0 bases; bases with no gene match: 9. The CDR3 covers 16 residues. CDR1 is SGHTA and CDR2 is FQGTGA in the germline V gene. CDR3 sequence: CASSLTGTGDSRGYTF. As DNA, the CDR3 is TGTGCCAGCAGCTTAACCGGGACAGGGGATTCTAGAGGCTACACCTTC.

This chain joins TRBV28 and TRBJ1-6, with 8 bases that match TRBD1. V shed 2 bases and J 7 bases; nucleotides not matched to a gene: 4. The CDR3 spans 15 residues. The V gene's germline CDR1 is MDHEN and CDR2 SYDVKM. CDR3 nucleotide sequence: TGTGCCAGCAGTTTAGTTAGGACAGGGAATTCACCCCTCCACTTT. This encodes CASSLVRTGNSPLHF.

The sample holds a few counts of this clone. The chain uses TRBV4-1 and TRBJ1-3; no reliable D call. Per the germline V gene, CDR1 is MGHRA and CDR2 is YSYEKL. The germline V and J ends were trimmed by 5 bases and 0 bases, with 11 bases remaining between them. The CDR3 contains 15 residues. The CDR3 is CASSYPGNSGNTIYF. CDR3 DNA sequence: TGCGCCAGCAGCTACCCCGGGAACTCTGGAAACACCATATATTTT.

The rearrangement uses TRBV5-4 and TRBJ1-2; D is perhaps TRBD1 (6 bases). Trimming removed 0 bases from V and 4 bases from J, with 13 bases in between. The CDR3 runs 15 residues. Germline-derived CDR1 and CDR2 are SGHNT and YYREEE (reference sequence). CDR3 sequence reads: CASSLVGGAGYGYTF. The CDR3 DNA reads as TGTGCCAGCAGCTTGGTGGGGGGCGCAGGCTATGGCTACACCTTC.

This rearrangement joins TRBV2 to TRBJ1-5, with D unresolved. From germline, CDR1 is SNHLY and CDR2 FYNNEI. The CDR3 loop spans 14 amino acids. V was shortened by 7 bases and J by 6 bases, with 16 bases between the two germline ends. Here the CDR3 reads CASMFSWGAQPQHF. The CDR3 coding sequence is TGTGCCAGCATGTTTTCTTGGGGAGCTCAGCCCCAGCATTTT.

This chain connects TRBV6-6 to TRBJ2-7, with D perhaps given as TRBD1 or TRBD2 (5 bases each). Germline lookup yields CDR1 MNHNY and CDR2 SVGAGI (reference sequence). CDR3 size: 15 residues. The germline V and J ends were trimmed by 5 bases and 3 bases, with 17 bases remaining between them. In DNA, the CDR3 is TGTGCCAGCAGTAAAGCCGGGACCGAGCACTACGAGCAGTACTTC. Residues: CASSKAGTEHYEQYF.

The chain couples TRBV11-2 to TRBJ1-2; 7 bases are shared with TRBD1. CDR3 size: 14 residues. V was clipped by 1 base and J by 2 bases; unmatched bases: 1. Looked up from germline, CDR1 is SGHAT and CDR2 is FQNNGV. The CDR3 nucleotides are TGTGCCAGCAGCTTAGTGGACAGGAACTATGGCTACACCTTC. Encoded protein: CASSLVDRNYGYTF.

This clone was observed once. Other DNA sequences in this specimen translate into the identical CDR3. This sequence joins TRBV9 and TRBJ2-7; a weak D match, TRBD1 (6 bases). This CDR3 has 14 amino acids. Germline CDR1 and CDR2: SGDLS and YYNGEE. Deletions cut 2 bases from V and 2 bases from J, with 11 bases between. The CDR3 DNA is TGTGCCAGCAGCGTGGGGGCGGGCGCCTACGAGCAGTACTTC. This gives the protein CASSVGAGAYEQYF.

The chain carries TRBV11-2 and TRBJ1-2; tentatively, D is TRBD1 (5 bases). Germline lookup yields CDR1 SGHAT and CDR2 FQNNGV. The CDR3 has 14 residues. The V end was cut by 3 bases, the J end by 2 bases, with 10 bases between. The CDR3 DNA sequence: TGTGCCAGCAGCTTCGCCGGGGCCAACTATGGCTACACCTTC. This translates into CASSFAGANYGYTF. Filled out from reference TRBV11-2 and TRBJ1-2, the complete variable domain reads EAGVAQSPRYKIIEKRQSVAFWCNPISGHATLYWYQQILGQGPKLLIQFQNNGVVDDSQLPKDRFSAERLKGVDSTLKIQPAKLEDSAVYLCASSFAGANYGYTFGSGTRLTVV.

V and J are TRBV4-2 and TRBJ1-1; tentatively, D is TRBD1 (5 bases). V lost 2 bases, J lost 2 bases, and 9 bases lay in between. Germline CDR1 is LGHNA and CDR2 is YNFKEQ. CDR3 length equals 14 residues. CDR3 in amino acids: CASSQLTANTEAFF. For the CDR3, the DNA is TGTGCCAGCAGCCAATTGACAGCTAACACTGAAGCTTTCTTT.

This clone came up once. The CDR3 is CASSFYSDSEEKLFF. The CDR3 bases are TGTGCCAGCAGCTTCTATTCGGACAGCGAGGAAAAACTGTTTTTT. This sequence joins TRBV5-4 and TRBJ1-4, with D maybe TRBD1 (6 bases). Germline CDR1 reads SGHNT; CDR2 reads YYREEE (reference sequence). CDR3 length equals 15 residues. The ends were cut back, 2 bases at V and 8 bases at J, with 16 bases in the middle.

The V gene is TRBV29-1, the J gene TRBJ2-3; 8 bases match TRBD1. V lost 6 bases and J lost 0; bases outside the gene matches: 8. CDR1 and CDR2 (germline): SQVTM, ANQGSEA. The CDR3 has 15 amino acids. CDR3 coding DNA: TGCAGCGTGGGGGGACAGGCCGATAGCACAGATACGCAGTATTTT. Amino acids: CSVGGQADSTDTQYF.

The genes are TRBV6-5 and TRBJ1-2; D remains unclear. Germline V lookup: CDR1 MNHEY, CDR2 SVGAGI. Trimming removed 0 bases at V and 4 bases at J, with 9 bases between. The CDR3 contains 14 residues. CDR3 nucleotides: TGTGCCAGCAGTTACTCAGGAAGCTTCTATGGCTACACCTTC. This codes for CASSYSGSFYGYTF.